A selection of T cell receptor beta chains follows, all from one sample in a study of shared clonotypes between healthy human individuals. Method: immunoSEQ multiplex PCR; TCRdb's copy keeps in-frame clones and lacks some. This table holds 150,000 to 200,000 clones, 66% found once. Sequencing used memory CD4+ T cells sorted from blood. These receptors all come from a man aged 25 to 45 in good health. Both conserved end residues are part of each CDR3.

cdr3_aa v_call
CASSVGVPYNEQFF TRBV5-1
CASSSLKTGVPRPSEKLFF TRBV28
CATSTRDTSSGNTIYF TRBV15
CASSEQGVQETQYF TRBV25-1
CSAPKTGNTGELFF TRBV29-1
CASSLGTTSGAQETQYF TRBV5-5
CASSVGVSLTDTQYF TRBV9
CASSLRSGDYGYTF TRBV7-4
CASSLDLTYGNNEQFF TRBV11-1
CASSSGAGFTGELFF TRBV7-2
CASSTYRGGYEQFF TRBV7-7
CASSLAGNYEQYF TRBV5-1
CALGGGTGSTDTQYF TRBV10-2
CASSPGAVGAGNTIYF TRBV18
CASSLNAAEQYF TRBV7-9
CASGDSNQETQYF TRBV5-1